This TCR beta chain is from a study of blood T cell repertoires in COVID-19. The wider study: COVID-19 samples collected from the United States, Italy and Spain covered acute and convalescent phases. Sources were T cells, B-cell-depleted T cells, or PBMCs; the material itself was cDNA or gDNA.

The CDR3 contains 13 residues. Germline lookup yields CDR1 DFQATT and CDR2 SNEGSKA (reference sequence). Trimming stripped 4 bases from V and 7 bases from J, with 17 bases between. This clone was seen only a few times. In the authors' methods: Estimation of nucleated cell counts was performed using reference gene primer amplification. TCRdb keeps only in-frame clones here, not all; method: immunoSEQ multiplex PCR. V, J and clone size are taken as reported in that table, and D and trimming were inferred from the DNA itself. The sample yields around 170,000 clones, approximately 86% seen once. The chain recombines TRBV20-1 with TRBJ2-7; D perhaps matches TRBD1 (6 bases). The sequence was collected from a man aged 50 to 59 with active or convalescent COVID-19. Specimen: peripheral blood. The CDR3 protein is CSANEGLQGEQYF. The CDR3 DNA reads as TGCAGTGCTAATGAGGGGCTTCAGGGGGAGCAGTACTTC.